The rows below give T cell receptor beta chains drawn from one sample of a study of blood T cells in healthy people across ages. MiXCR was run by TCRdb on the 5' RACE reads, yielding one entry per CDR3 protein. This table holds around 780,000 distinct CDR3 sequences, 20% to 30% found once. The data also belong to a second study, concerning T cells of mothers and their children.

The sequencing sample was made of blood. These receptors were taken from a boy aged 5-17 years in good health. Both conserved end residues are part of each CDR3. A D gene is named only where the DNA matches it firmly. Rows may omit the clone size; those that give it use once, few, many or a size class.

>.|few|TRBV7-9|TRBJ2-5
CASKPGDF
TGTGCCAGCAAACCGGGGGACTTC
>.|few|TRBV11-2|TRBJ1-2
CASRPGLRRGRDGYTF
TGTGCCAGCAGGCCGGGACTCCGAAGGGGTAGGGACGGCTACACCTTC
>.|many|TRBV28|TRBJ1-5
CASTSDRGPQHF
TGTGCCAGCACTTCGGACCGGGGGCCCCAGCATTTT
>.|.|TRBV30|TRBJ1-2
CAWRRTAGDYGYTF
TGTGCCTGGAGAAGGACGGCGGGGGACTATGGCTACACCTTC
>TRBD1|few|TRBV5-1|TRBJ2-7
CASSLEGTGMFEQYF
TGCGCCAGCAGCTTGGAGGGGACAGGGATGTTCGAGCAGTACTTC
>.|.|TRBV7-3|TRBJ2-3
CASSLYPQGPTDTQYF
TGTGCCAGCAGCTTATATCCACAGGGTCCCACAGATACGCAGTATTTT
>.|.|TRBV10-1|TRBJ1-2
CASSESDSDGYTF
TGCGCCAGCAGTGAGTCGGACAGCGATGGCTACACCTTC
>.|.|TRBV5-1|TRBJ2-1
CASSLRQTAYNEQFF
TGCGCCAGCAGCTTGAGGCAGACCGCCTACAATGAGCAGTTCTTC
>.|.|TRBV18|TRBJ2-1
CASSGGSGDLSYNEQFF
TGTGCCAGCTCAGGGGGTAGTGGGGACCTCTCCTACAATGAGCAGTTCTTC
>TRBD2|.|TRBV7-8|TRBJ2-3
CASSPRALAGVSTDTQYF
TGTGCCAGCAGCCCCCGGGCCCTAGCGGGGGTAAGCACAGATACGCAGTATTTT
>.|few|TRBV27|TRBJ2-5
CASSLSGPLTQYF
TGTGCCAGCAGTTTATCGGGGCCCCTCACCCAGTACTTC
>TRBD1|.|TRBV5-1|TRBJ1-2
CASSSTGRDYGYTF
TGCGCCAGCAGCTCGACAGGGAGAGACTATGGCTACACCTTC
>.|.|TRBV7-2|TRBJ2-4
CASSANRANIQYF
TGTGCCAGCAGCGCCAACCGAGCGAACATTCAGTACTTC
>.|.|TRBV12-3/TRBV12-4|TRBJ2-7
CASRRAGRSYEQYF
TGTGCCAGCAGGCGGGCAGGGCGCTCCTACGAGCAGTACTTC
>.|few|TRBV9|TRBJ2-5
CASSPSGGMSETQYF
TGTGCCAGCAGCCCTAGTGGGGGCATGTCGGAGACCCAGTACTTC
>.|.|TRBV12-3/TRBV12-4|TRBJ1-6
CASSYPGGSPLHF
TGTGCCAGCAGCTACCCTGGGGGATCACCCCTCCACTTT
>.|few|TRBV20-1|TRBJ1-1
CSARDSGLGGNTEAFF
TGCAGTGCTAGAGATTCGGGCCTTGGCGGGAACACTGAAGCTTTCTTT
>.|.|TRBV11-2|TRBJ2-1
CASSSLVGDGNEQFF
TGTGCCAGCAGCAGTCTCGTGGGAGACGGCAATGAGCAGTTCTTC
>TRBD1|.|TRBV9|TRBJ1-1
CASSGTGGGTEAFF
TGTGCCAGCAGCGGGACAGGGGGGGGCACTGAAGCTTTCTTT
>.|.|TRBV29-1|TRBJ2-7
CSVEPIRDDDEQYF
TGCAGCGTTGAACCTATCCGGGACGACGACGAGCAGTACTTC
>.|.|TRBV10-3|TRBJ2-7
CATNGNSYEQYF
TGTGCCACAAACGGCAATTCCTACGAGCAGTACTTC
>TRBD1|many|TRBV5-1|TRBJ2-5
CASSLGRGRQETQYF
TGCGCCAGCAGCTTGGGCAGGGGGCGCCAAGAGACCCAGTACTTC
>TRBD2|few|TRBV6-2/TRBV6-3|TRBJ2-1
CASSNSGGPPGQFF
TGTGCCAGCAGCAACAGCGGGGGGCCTCCGGGCCAGTTCTTC
>.|few|TRBV15|TRBJ1-4
CATGRGTNEKLFF
TGTGCCACCGGCAGAGGGACCAATGAAAAACTGTTTTTT
>TRBD2|few|TRBV2|TRBJ2-3
CASETSSSGGATDTQYF
TGTGCCAGCGAGACCTCTTCCAGCGGGGGGGCCACAGATACGCAGTATTTT
>.|.|TRBV9|TRBJ2-5
CASSVGVSNVQETQYF
TGTGCCAGCAGCGTAGGAGTTTCGAACGTTCAAGAGACCCAGTACTTC
>TRBD1|.|TRBV5-1|TRBJ1-6
CASSPGTGGNNSPLHF
TGCGCCAGCAGCCCGGGGACAGGGGGAAATAATTCACCCCTCCACTTT
>TRBD1|few|TRBV12-3/TRBV12-4|TRBJ2-6
CASSPVTGESSGANVLTF
TGTGCCAGCAGCCCCGTTACAGGGGAAAGCTCTGGGGCCAACGTCCTGACTTTC
>TRBD1|.|TRBV4-1|TRBJ2-6
CASSQTGSITTFSGANVLTF
TGCGCCAGCAGCCAGACAGGGTCCATCACCACCTTCTCTGGGGCCAACGTCCTGACTTTC
>.|.|TRBV6-2/TRBV6-3|TRBJ2-1
CASRPGVGANKQFF
TGTGCCAGCAGGCCTGGGGTGGGGGCGAATAAGCAGTTCTTC
>.|.|TRBV12-3/TRBV12-4|TRBJ1-3
CASSLALSRGMESGNTIYF
TGTGCCAGCAGTTTAGCGCTAAGTAGGGGAATGGAATCTGGAAACACCATATATTTT
>.|.|TRBV6-1|TRBJ2-7
CASAPLDTGYEQYF
TGTGCCAGTGCACCCTTGGACACGGGCTACGAGCAGTACTTC
>.|few|TRBV5-1|TRBJ2-5
CASSLEAVQETQYF
TGCGCCAGCAGCTTGGAGGCGGTCCAAGAGACCCAGTACTTC
>.|.|TRBV5-1|TRBJ2-1
CASSLGLVAEQFF
TGCGCCAGCAGCTTGGGACTAGTGGCTGAGCAGTTCTTC
>TRBD2|few|TRBV5-1|TRBJ2-5
CASSLRERGVVETQYF
TGCGCCAGCAGCCTGCGGGAGCGGGGGGTCGTGGAGACCCAGTACTTC
>.|few|TRBV6-5|TRBJ2-1
CASRQGAEQHF
TGTGCCAGCAGGCAGGGTGCCGAGCAGCACTTC
>.|many|TRBV14|TRBJ2-5
CASSQERGVRRETQYF
TGTGCCAGCAGCCAAGAAAGAGGAGTCCGCCGGGAGACCCAGTACTTC
>TRBD1|.|TRBV4-1|TRBJ1-1
CASSQGGTGTIYEAFF
TGCGCCAGCAGCCAAGGTGGGACAGGGACAATCTATGAAGCTTTCTTT
>.|.|TRBV9|TRBJ2-1
CASSAPGGLVNEQFF
TGTGCCAGCAGCGCCCCTGGGGGACTCGTTAATGAGCAGTTCTTC
>TRBD2|.|TRBV4-1|TRBJ2-2
CASRLLAGANTGELFF
TGCGCCAGCAGACTGCTAGCGGGGGCCAACACCGGGGAGCTGTTTTTT
>.|.|TRBV12-3/TRBV12-4|TRBJ2-5
CASSFLGSETQYF
TGTGCCAGCAGTTTTCTGGGTTCGGAGACCCAGTACTTC
>.|.|TRBV9|TRBJ1-4
CASSARGEANEKLFF
TGTGCCAGCAGCGCAAGGGGGGAGGCTAATGAAAAACTGTTTTTT
>.|few|TRBV20-1|TRBJ2-7
CSARDWSPPIRAYEQYF
TGCAGTGCTAGAGATTGGTCACCGCCGATCAGGGCCTACGAGCAGTACTTC
>.|.|TRBV24-1|TRBJ2-5
CATSDFGRDPAFF
TGTGCCACCAGTGATTTCGGCAGGGACCCGGCGTTCTTC
>TRBD2|.|TRBV6-1|TRBJ2-5
CASRGLAGGPGETQYF
TGTGCCAGCAGGGGACTAGCGGGGGGGCCTGGAGAGACCCAGTACTTC
>.|.|TRBV12-3/TRBV12-4|TRBJ2-5
CASSPTESGTQYF
TGTGCCAGCAGTCCTACGGAGTCAGGGACCCAGTACTTC
>.|.|TRBV25-1|TRBJ2-1
CASSEWKGLHSNLSSYNEQFF
TGTGCCAGCAGTGAATGGAAGGGTCTGCACTCTAACCTCAGCTCCTACAATGAGCAGTTCTTC